This T cell receptor beta chain was found in a study of T cells after yellow fever vaccination (dated by TCRdb to the late 2010s). For context, the study as a whole: Libraries from fractions with low cell numbers were prepared with the SMART-Seq v4 Ultra Low Input RNA kit. Bulk TCR alpha and beta repertoires were sequenced longitudinally to track T-cell clones before and after primary and booster YFV17D yellow fever vaccination. Two healthy male donors, one aged 18 to 30 and one aged 30 to 40 years, made up the cohort. Blood was collected at multiple timepoints before and after primary and secondary immunization, and bulk PBMC replicates and cell subsets were isolated.

The instrument was an Illumina NovaSeq 6000. Synthesis of TCR cDNA relied on 5'RACE template switching, a step that introduced a universal primer site along with unique molecular identifiers. Priming of cDNA synthesis was performed from both the TCR alpha and TCR beta constant segments. Library amplification involved two PCR steps, and the second step added sample barcodes and sequencing adapters. Sequencing of the libraries was done on either Illumina HiSeq 2500 (2x100 bp) or NovaSeq (2x150 bp). For the original study's pipeline: MIGEC handled demultiplexing of reads and collapsing into UMI consensus sequences, while MiXCR performed V(D)J alignment. Vaccine-responding clonotypes were identified with edgeR using replicate PBMC samples, with FDR below 0.01 and a log2 fold change above 5 up to day 15 being required. Each bulk clonotype received a CD4 or CD8 identity based on whether the sequenced CD4 or CD8 repertoire contained that clonotype at higher abundance. Using fastp at Q25 and MiXCR, TCRdb reprocessed the public reads and kept productive beta chains. For every CDR3 protein sequence, its rows merge into one entry that carries the most common genes and DNA. The authors' filters were not applied to this entry. This sample has 200,000 to 300,000 distinct CDR3 sequences in its table, and over 3% of those were observed once. The ten largest clones take up under 20% of the sample.

The CDR3 has 18 amino acids, counting the end cysteine and phenylalanine. Only CDR3 DNA is held: 54 bases, read in frame from base 1. Trimming takes 0 bases off V and 4 bases off J; junction bases not matched to a gene: 11. The germline V gene sets CDR1 to SGDLS and CDR2 to YYNGEE. Broad study findings and their caveats: FACS-sorted repertoires could contain abundant contaminating clonotypes from the bulk population, so computational filtering was required. The secondary T-cell response was weaker than the primary response but faster, peaking on day 5 instead of day 15. A small fraction of clonotypes appeared in both the CD4 and CD8 compartments, likely as a result of convergent recombination. Because only a couple of donors were included in the study, the extent to which the findings can be generalized is limited. After the booster, most of the clones that had expanded following primary vaccination were detected again (approximately 96% of CD4 and 80% to 90% of CD8), which suggests that memory was broadly maintained.

The table lists this clonotype with many counts. Its antigen specificity is not known. Within one base of it there is no much larger clone, and no base qualities were kept. The sample's treatment or condition label, decoded: live attenuated yellow fever vaccine strain. At each blood-draw timepoint, two biological replicates of bulk PBMCs were obtained. PBMCs were isolated from peripheral blood using a standard Ficoll-Paque protocol. TriZol was used to extract RNA from bulk PBMCs, CD4 and CD8 fractions, and dextramer-positive and dextramer-negative fractions. The TCR sequence derives from a man aged 18 to 30 who received the YFV17D yellow fever vaccine. The specimen comprised PBMCs, sampled 15 days after the yellow fever booster vaccination. Recombination connected TRBV9 to TRBJ2-5, with TRBD2 identical over 11 junction bases. The DNA sequence follows: TGTGCCAGCAGCGTAGCTTCTCTAGCGGGGGGCCTCGGAGAGACCCAGTACTTC. This sequence encodes CASSVASLAGGLGETQYF.